This record concerns one TCR beta chain sequence. Germline lookup yields CDR1 SGHTA and CDR2 FQGNSA. The CDR3 extends over 14 amino acids. Trimming stripped 4 bases from V and 4 bases from J, with 11 bases between. A single record per CDR3 protein comes from TCRdb applying MiXCR to the RT-PCR reads. There are about 700,000 distinct CDR3 sequences in the sample; over 12% occur only once, and 3.6% lies in the top ten. The receptor comes from a female donor in good health, serving as a healthy control. The chain joins TRBV7-2 to TRBJ2-1; D is perhaps TRBD1 (6 bases). What was sequenced was memory CD4+ T cells from blood. The CDR3: CASSSTGLYNEQFF. The CDR3 DNA reads as TGTGCCAGCAGCTCGACAGGACTTTACAATGAGCAGTTCTTC. Drawing the rest from reference TRBV7-2 and TRBJ2-1, the complete variable domain is GAGVSQSPSNKVTEKGKDVELRCDPISGHTALYWYRQSLGQGLEFLIYFQGNSAPDKSGLPSDRFSAERTGGSVSTLTIQRTQQEDSAVYLCASSSTGLYNEQFFGPGTRLTVL.